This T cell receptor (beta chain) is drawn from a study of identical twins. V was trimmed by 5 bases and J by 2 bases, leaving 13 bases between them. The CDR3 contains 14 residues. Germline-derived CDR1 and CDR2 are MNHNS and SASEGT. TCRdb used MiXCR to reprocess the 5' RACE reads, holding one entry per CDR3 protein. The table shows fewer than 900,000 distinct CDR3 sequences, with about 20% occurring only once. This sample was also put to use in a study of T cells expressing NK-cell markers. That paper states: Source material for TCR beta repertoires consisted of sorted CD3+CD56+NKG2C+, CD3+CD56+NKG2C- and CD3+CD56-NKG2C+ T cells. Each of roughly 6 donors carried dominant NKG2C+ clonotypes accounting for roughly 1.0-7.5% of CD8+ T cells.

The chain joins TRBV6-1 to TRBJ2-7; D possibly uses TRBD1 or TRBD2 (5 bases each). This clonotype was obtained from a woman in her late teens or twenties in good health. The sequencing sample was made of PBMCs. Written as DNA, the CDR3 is TGTGCCAGCAGTACCCGGGACCAAGCCTACGAGCAGTACTTC. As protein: CASSTRDQAYEQYF.